This is a list of T cell receptor beta chains from one sample in a study of identical twins. TCRdb re-called the 5' RACE reads through MiXCR, storing one row per CDR3 protein. In the table there are some 320,000 distinct CDR3 sequences, over 9% of which are singletons. These data also featured in a second study, about yellow fever vaccine responses in identical twins.

Sequencing used CD8+ T cells sorted from blood. The receptor source for this set is a woman younger than 30 in good health. The CDR3 runs from the conserved cysteine through the conserved F or W. The D gene is left open where the match is weak. Expanded clones are given a class, and other clones once, few, many or no size at all.

j_gene | abundance | d_gene | v_gene | CDR3nt | CDR3aa
TRBJ2-5 | NA | NA | TRBV5-1 | TGCGCCAGCAGCTTGGCTGGCAGCCAAGAGACCCAGTACTTC | CASSLAGSQETQYF
TRBJ2-1 | few | TRBD2 | TRBV9 | TGTGCCAGCAGCGTAGAGCCGAGCGGGAGAGGACTCAATGAGCAGTTCTTC | CASSVEPSGRGLNEQFF
TRBJ2-3 | NA | TRBD2 | TRBV6-5 | TGTGCCAGCAGTTTATCCACGCCGGGGTCAGGAGGGAGGGCAGATACGCAGTATTTT | CASSLSTPGSGGRADTQYF
TRBJ1-1 | few | NA | TRBV27 | TGTGCCAGCACTTCGACCGAGGTTAACACTGAAGCTTTCTTT | CASTSTEVNTEAFF
TRBJ2-3 | NA | TRBD2 | TRBV28 | TGTGCCAGCAGTTTGAGCGGGGTCAACACAGATACGCAGTATTTT | CASSLSGVNTDTQYF
TRBJ2-7 | NA | TRBD2 | TRBV4-1 | TGCGCCAGCAGCCAAGAGGTAGCGGGAGTTTACGAGCAGTACTTC | CASSQEVAGVYEQYF
TRBJ2-1 | few | NA | TRBV5-1 | TGCGCCAGCAGTTGGACTCCCAACAATGAGCAGTTCTTC | CASSWTPNNEQFF
TRBJ2-3 | few | TRBD2 | TRBV11-2 | TGTGCCAGCAGCTTAATCGGTACTAGCGGGAAATCAGATACGCAGTATTTT | CASSLIGTSGKSDTQYF
TRBJ2-1 | few | NA | TRBV9 | TGTGCCAGCAGCGGATCCGGGTCCAGCTATGAGCAGTTCTTC | CASSGSGSSYEQFF
TRBJ1-6 | NA | NA | TRBV5-6 | TGTGCCAGCAGCTTGCACAGCTATTATAATTCACCCCTCCACTTT | CASSLHSYYNSPLHF
TRBJ2-1 | NA | TRBD1 | TRBV12-3/TRBV12-4 | TGTGCCAGCAGTCCGAACAGGGGTGAGCAGTTCTTC | CASSPNRGEQFF
TRBJ2-1 | many | NA | TRBV12-3/TRBV12-4 | TGTGCCAGCAGTTTGTTTGGTTGGGACCAATACAATGAGCAGTTCTTC | CASSLFGWDQYNEQFF
TRBJ1-5 | NA | NA | TRBV12-3/TRBV12-4 | TGTGCCAGCAGTTTGGGGGGGTTCGATCAGCCCCAGCATTTT | CASSLGGFDQPQHF
TRBJ2-1 | NA | NA | TRBV13 | TGTGCCAGCAGCACAAAGGGTGAGCAGTTCTTC | CASSTKGEQFF
TRBJ2-1 | NA | NA | TRBV2 | TGTGCCAGCAGTGAATACAGACCTACGGATGAGCAGTTCTTC | CASSEYRPTDEQFF
TRBJ2-7 | few | TRBD1 | TRBV4-2 | TGTGCCAGCAGCGAAGCCCGGGACAGGGAAGACGAGCAGTACTTC | CASSEARDREDEQYF
TRBJ2-5 | many | NA | TRBV3-1 | TGTGCCAGCAGCCAAGGCCCAGGGCAGTACTTC | CASSQGPGQYF